This T cell receptor beta chain was captured in a study of shared clonotypes between healthy human individuals (dated by TCRdb to 2018 to 2020). As for the study more broadly: The cohort comprised a couple of women and three men aged 18 to 49 years. For each donor, three plates each were used for CD4 naive and CD4 memory, two plates were used for CD8 naive, and one plate was used for CD8 memory. To estimate repertoire size and how much clonotype sharing occurs between individuals, the study deeply sequenced the blood TCR repertoires of five healthy adults. To increase sequencing depth and limit assay-specific biases, different laboratories used diverse techniques to prepare libraries and sequence TCR repertoires. Per donor, leukapheresis produced somewhere between about 0.94 and 8.9 billion PBMCs. Broader findings and caveats from the paper: Compared with non-shared clonotypes, clonotypes shared by all four sorted-subset donors had higher generation probabilities. When a handful of donors were compared, the shared fraction of clonotypes was around 5% for naive CD4, over 3% for naive CD8, 2.3% for memory CD4, and around 0.37% for memory CD8. Pairwise subsampling indicated that sequencing depth was expected to affect the degree of clonotype sharing among donors. Rarefaction of sorted-subset datasets indicated incomplete sequencing despite the large sequencing depth. Naive subsets generally had larger estimated clonotype richness than memory subsets. Only blood was sampled, and tissue TCR repertoires likely differ from those in blood. Because the study included a small number of donors, the genetic and exposure-history diversity represented was limited.

The donors were healthy, HIV-negative adults with no recently reported acute infections or vaccinations. Every donor was a Caucasian adult living in Nashville, Tennessee, USA. CD4+ T cells were enriched through magnetic negative selection, after which naive cells were positively selected on CD45RA and the remaining negative fraction served as the memory subset. After blood collection by leukapheresis, PBMCs were isolated using Ficoll-Histopaque density gradient centrifugation and then cryopreserved in the vapor phase of liquid nitrogen. Analytical flow cytometry was used to check the purity and quantity of each magnetically sorted T cell population. From each sorted fraction, genomic DNA was isolated and quantified by UV absorbance on a Nanodrop 2000c. This clone was recorded a few times. Its antigen is currently not known. The input lacks base qualities; no much larger clone sits a single base away.

Using the deep immunoSEQ assay, multiplex PCR amplified TCR CDR3 regions from genomic DNA. Extracted genomic DNA from each cell subset was distributed evenly across all wells of several immunoSEQ 96-well plates, and each plate was treated as a replicate. For sorted subsets, 200 to 250 ng of genomic DNA, equivalent to roughly 30,000 T cell genomes, went into each replicate PCR. The purified libraries were quantified using a Qubit 3.0 fluorometer, sized with a Bioanalyzer 2100, and then quantified again using the KAPA Library Quantification kit. Each immunoSEQ 96-well plate was sequenced on its own single-read 150-cycle Illumina NextSeq 550 flow cell. The original methods were these. Because only junctional sequences without quality scores were contained in the immunoSEQ output, filtering matching that applied to full-length reads could not be performed. Sequences were annotated with PyIR, a Python wrapper for IgBLAST v1.9, using IMGT germline references to assign V/J genes and CDR3. Reads were removed for weak V/J assignments (E-value above 1e-6), missing CDR3, stop codons, out-of-frame junctions, or ambiguous translated residues. V3J clonotypes were defined by identical inferred V gene, J gene, and CDR3 amino acid sequence. Percentage overlap between repertoires was calculated by dividing the number of shared unique clonotypes by the size of the smaller repertoire. RTK rarefaction, the Chao1 estimator, and Recon v2.1 estimates of unobserved clonotypes were used to assess repertoire richness. Generation probabilities were computed with OLGA for all TCRbeta clonotypes obtained by the gDNA method from several donors. Not all clones reach the TCRdb copy of this immuneACCESS table, which keeps in-frame sequences only. Checked studies attribute under half of the gap to unresolved V genes and leave the rest unexplained. V, J and clone size are those of that table, while D and trimming were read from the DNA. This sample lists some 2,000,000 clones; nearly 97% were detected once. The top ten clonotypes cover less than 0.15% of the sample.

Trimming at the junction amounts to 2 bases on V and 5 bases on J, and the germline ends lie 13 bases apart. Taken from the germline V gene, the CDR1 and CDR2 loops are SGHTA and FQGNSA. The CDR3, from cysteine to phenylalanine, totals 16 residues. The entry retains the CDR3 DNA only, 48 bases that are in frame from base 1. In this chain, TRBV7-2 is recombined with TRBJ1-6; the D segment cannot be called with confidence. The origin of this receptor is a young man in good health. The sequenced material came from naive CD4+ T cells sorted from blood. Per the publication, the cell subset or site label means: CD45RA+ positively selected. Here is the DNA: TGTGCCAGCAGCTTAACTCGGACGGTGAATAATTCACCCCTCCACTTT. It translates as CASSLTRTVNNSPLHF.